This T cell receptor beta chain was documented in a study of T-cell memory formation after mild COVID-19 (dated by TCRdb to the early 2020s). With respect to the entire study: Most TCR sequence clusters were specific to one of the two donors. T-cell clones expanding and contracting after mild COVID-19 in a couple of donors were tracked by longitudinal TCRalpha and TCRbeta repertoire sequencing. Two young, previously healthy adult volunteers made up the cohort, one male and one female.

V gives up 2 bases and J gives up 2 bases, and the segment between their germline ends measures 11 bases. The CDR1 and CDR2 encoded by the germline V gene (reference sequence) are PRHDT and FYEKMQ. The cysteine opens and the phenylalanine closes a CDR3 of 15 amino acids. Here the CDR3 DNA is all that survives: 45 bases in frame from base 1. What the research found in general, with its limitations: Only a couple of mild cases were covered by the study, and larger cohorts that include severe cases with pre-infection samples were considered necessary. The detection of some responding clones in pre-infection memory suggests that pre-existing cross-reactive memory T cells joined the SARS-CoV-2 response. The second-wave clones that peaked on day 37 were not confirmed to be SARS-CoV-2 specific. Balanced CD4/CD8 phenotypes were observed for clones contracting from day 15 to 85, whereas a bias towards CD4+ was observed for a second wave of clones expanding from day 15 to 37. Contracting CD4+ clones turned up mainly in the CM and EM memory subsets, whereas EMRA was where CD8+ clones were enriched.

TCRdb shows the sequencer as Illumina NovaSeq 6000. TCRalpha and TCRbeta cDNA libraries were built by 5'RACE with constant-segment primers, adding sample barcodes and unique molecular identifiers. Trizol reagent was used to extract RNA from every sample. Libraries were amplified in two PCR steps, with a second sample barcode and Illumina TruSeq adapters added in the second step. Sequencing of libraries was performed on an Illumina NovaSeq with 2 x 150 bp paired-end reads. The study's processing was this. Demultiplexing of reads and collapsing into UMI-guided consensus sequences were performed with migec v1.2.7. Using mixcr v2.1.11, UMI consensuses were aligned to TRA and TRB V and J templates and then assembled into clonotypes. Expanded or contracted clonotypes were those called significant by both edgeR and NoisET, with noise models trained on biological replicates. For edgeR calls, the thresholds were a false discovery rate-adjusted p below 0.01 and a log2 fold-change of 1. As an exploratory analysis of dynamics, max-normalized trajectories of the 1000 most abundant clonotypes were examined by PCA with hierarchical clustering. Each responding clone was given a CD4 or CD8 phenotype based on the CD4+ and CD8+ repertoires, which had been sequenced separately. TCRdb reworked the public reads: Q25 trimming with fastp, MiXCR clone assembly, productive beta chains retained. One record per CDR3 amino acid sequence lists the most common genes and DNA. TCRdb assigned the V and J calls; the authors' analysis was not used. For this sample there are roughly 550,000 distinct CDR3 sequences; over 20% appear just once. The ten biggest clones cover about 12% of the sample.

Ficoll-Paque density gradient centrifugation was used to isolate PBMCs. This clonotype has only a few counts. This clone's antigen is unknown. Nothing much larger sits one base from this clone, and base qualities are not available. The clonotype originates from an adult woman who had mild COVID-19 (a few samples of this study predate the infection). The sample titles of this study are shuffled in the database, so cell type and time point are left out; the donor was told from shared clones. The rearranged chain carries TRBV13 and TRBJ2-3, with TRBD2 as a weak D call on 6 bases. Sequencing was performed on PBMCs or a T cell subset sorted from them (not recorded which). The CDR3 loop reads CASSLRGSNTDTQYF. The DNA sequence reads TGTGCCAGCAGCTTACGGGGGAGTAACACAGATACGCAGTATTTT.